Listed below are T cell receptor beta chains from one sample, sequenced in a study of blood T cell repertoires in COVID-19. The method was immunoSEQ multiplex PCR; TCRdb's version includes in-frame clones alone and lacks a portion of them. Here the sample spans fewer than 150,000 clones, around four fifths being singletons. Sequencing was done on a sample of PBMCs or T cells enriched from blood (not recorded which). The receptor source for this set is a man aged 25-45 years who had recovered from COVID-19. Both conserved end residues are part of each CDR3. D genes are given only for firm matches. The size entry is marked missing in some rows and otherwise reads once, few, many or a size class.

J	size	V	D	DNA	CDR3
TRBJ2-3	-	TRBV27	TRBD2	TGTGCCAGCAGTTTAGCGGGAGGCGGAGATACGCAGTATTTT	CASSLAGGGDTQYF
TRBJ2-3	-	TRBV5-1	TRBD1	TGCGCCAGCAGCCTAGGGGACAGGGAGACAGATACGCAGTATTTT	CASSLGDRETDTQYF
TRBJ1-4	-	TRBV5-6	TRBD1	TGTGCCAGCAGCCTTAGGACAGGGTTAAGGGAAAAACTGTTTTTT	CASSLRTGLREKLFF
TRBJ1-2	once	TRBV7-2	TRBD1	TGTGCCAGCAGCATACGGGACAGGGATGACTATGGCTACACCTTC	CASSIRDRDDYGYTF
TRBJ1-6	-	TRBV7-9	-	TGTGCCAGCAGCTTAGTGGCTTCACCCCTCCACTTT	CASSLVASPLHF
TRBJ2-3	-	TRBV24-1	-	TGTGCCACCAGTGATGGGCTTTCAGATACGCAGTATTTT	CATSDGLSDTQYF
TRBJ2-3	-	TRBV2	-	TGTGCCAACGGACGCAGGGCTTCTAGCACAGATACGCAGTATTTT	CANGRRASSTDTQYF
TRBJ1-5	few	TRBV18	TRBD1	TGTGCCAGCTCACAACAGGGGATGCAGCCCCAGCATTTT	CASSQQGMQPQHF
TRBJ1-5	-	TRBV24-1	-	TGTGCCACCAGACCCGGCGGGAGGGGCCTCAATCAGCCCCAGCATTTT	CATRPGGRGLNQPQHF
TRBJ2-7	-	TRBV7-6	TRBD1	TGTGCCAGCAGCCATATCCGGGACAGGGGCCCTTACGAGCAGTACTTC	CASSHIRDRGPYEQYF
TRBJ1-4	-	TRBV5-6	-	TGTGCCAGCAGCTTGGACACCACTAATGAAAAACTGTTTTTT	CASSLDTTNEKLFF
TRBJ2-7	-	TRBV9	TRBD2	TGTGCCAGCAGCGAACTAGCGGGAGGGCCTATCTACGAGCAGTACTTC	CASSELAGGPIYEQYF
TRBJ2-2	many	TRBV7-9	-	TGTGCCAGCAGCCCCCCGGCCCCAGGCACCGGGGAGCTGTTTTTT	CASSPPAPGTGELFF
TRBJ1-1	-	TRBV5-4	TRBD1	TGTGCCAGCAGCTACCTGGACAGGGGGAACACTGAAGCTTTCTTT	CASSYLDRGNTEAFF
TRBJ2-1	-	TRBV3-1/TRBV3-2	-	TGTGCCAGCAGCCAAGTTTCCAGCGTTGCCTACAATGAGCAGTTCTTC	CASSQVSSVAYNEQFF
TRBJ1-4	-	TRBV30	-	TGTGCCTGGAGTCCTTTCTTAAGGGGTGAAAAACTGTTTTTT	CAWSPFLRGEKLFF
TRBJ2-3	-	TRBV3-1/TRBV3-2	-	TGTGCCAGCAGTCACCGACTAGGAAGGTCAGATACGCAGTATTTT	CASSHRLGRSDTQYF
TRBJ1-1	-	TRBV7-2	TRBD1	TGTGCCAGCAGCTGGGGGACAGCTTACACTGAAGCTTTCTTT	CASSWGTAYTEAFF
TRBJ2-3	-	TRBV5-4	TRBD2	TGTGCCAGCAGCATAGGACTAGCGGGGGCCAAGGGCACAGATACGCAGTATTTT	CASSIGLAGAKGTDTQYF
TRBJ1-1	-	TRBV10-1	-	TGCGCCAGCAGCACGCGGGGGGCCGGTGAAGCTTTCTTT	CASSTRGAGEAFF
TRBJ2-5	-	TRBV5-1	-	TGCGCCAGCAGCCGAGGCGGTGCAGAGACCCAGTACTTC	CASSRGGAETQYF
TRBJ2-3	-	TRBV6-2/TRBV6-3	TRBD2	TGTGCCAGCAGTTACGGGACTAGCGGGGGGCCGATAGATACGCAGTATTTT	CASSYGTSGGPIDTQYF
TRBJ1-3	-	TRBV2	TRBD1	TGTGCCAGCAGCCCCTCCCCCGGGACAGGCGGAAACACCATATATTTT	CASSPSPGTGGNTIYF
TRBJ2-5	-	TRBV4-1	TRBD1	TGCGCCAGCAGCCCAAACAGGGGTGGGGAGACCCAGTACTTC	CASSPNRGGETQYF
TRBJ2-7	-	TRBV2	-	TGTGCCAGCAGAGGTTGGGAGAACGAGCAGTACTTC	CASRGWENEQYF
TRBJ2-1	once	TRBV30	TRBD1	TGTGCCTGGAGCGATCTACTGACAGGGACAAATGAGCAGTTCTTC	CAWSDLLTGTNEQFF
TRBJ2-1	-	TRBV7-8	TRBD2	TGTGCCAGCAGGGTTAGCGGGGGAACGTACAATGAGCAGTTCTTC	CASRVSGGTYNEQFF
TRBJ2-1	-	TRBV5-1	-	TGCGCCAGCAGCTTGGTTGCGGCCTACAATGAGCAGTTCTTC	CASSLVAAYNEQFF
TRBJ2-3	-	TRBV2	TRBD2	TGTGCCAGCAGTAGGACTAGCGGGGTTACGCAGTATTTT	CASSRTSGVTQYF
TRBJ1-4	few	TRBV7-9	-	TGTGCCAGCAGCTTATCCACAGGGCTGAAACTGTTTTTT	CASSLSTGLKLFF
TRBJ2-5	-	TRBV5-1	-	TGCGCCAGCAGGACCGGGCCGGGGCAAGAGACCCAGTACTTC	CASRTGPGQETQYF
TRBJ2-5	-	TRBV9	TRBD1	TGTGCCAGCAGCACGGGACAGGCAGAGACCCAGTACTTC	CASSTGQAETQYF
TRBJ1-5	once	TRBV5-1	-	TGCGCCAGCAGCTTGGGGGGCGCGGACAATCAGCCCCAGCATTTT	CASSLGGADNQPQHF
TRBJ2-2	-	TRBV9	-	TGTGCCAGCAGCGTAGAAGACTACCCCACCGGGGAGCTGTTTTTT	CASSVEDYPTGELFF
TRBJ2-4	-	TRBV7-9	-	TGTGCCAGCAGCTTAGAGCAGACTACCGTTTTAGCCAAAAACATTCAGTACTTC	CASSLEQTTVLAKNIQYF
TRBJ2-5	-	TRBV14	-	TGTGCCAGCAGCCAAGATTATTATAACCAAGAGACCCAGTACTTC	CASSQDYYNQETQYF
TRBJ1-6	-	TRBV12-5	TRBD1	TGTGCTAGTGGTTTGGTACTATCCGGGACAGGGGGTCCGTCGAGCTCCTATAATTCACCCCTCCACTTT	CASGLVLSGTGGPSSSYNSPLHF
TRBJ1-5	-	TRBV28	-	TGTGCCAGCAGTTTGTATAGCAATCAGCCCCAGCATTTT	CASSLYSNQPQHF
TRBJ1-5	once	TRBV19	TRBD1	TGTGCCAGTAGTATAGCCGGACAGGGCGCTAGCAATCAGCCCCAGCATTTT	CASSIAGQGASNQPQHF
TRBJ2-5	-	TRBV19	-	TGTGCCAGTAGTATCGGGGGAGAGACCCAGTACTTC	CASSIGGETQYF
TRBJ2-3	-	TRBV7-9	TRBD1	TGTGCCAGCAGCACCGGGACAGGGATAAAGTATTTT	CASSTGTGIKYF
TRBJ2-7	-	TRBV30	TRBD1	TGTGCCGGTGACAGGGACTACGAGCAGTACTTC	CAGDRDYEQYF
TRBJ2-3	-	TRBV9	TRBD2	TGTGCCAGCAGCGTAGAGGCCGGACTAGCGGGAAAGTTAGGTACGCAGTATTTT	CASSVEAGLAGKLGTQYF
TRBJ2-1	-	TRBV20-1	-	TGCAGTGCTAGTCCCGCCGGGACTTCTTACAATGAGCAGTTCTTC	CSASPAGTSYNEQFF
TRBJ1-5	-	TRBV4-1	-	TGCGCCAGCAGCCAAGAGGGAGGGAACAATCAGCCCCAGCATTTT	CASSQEGGNNQPQHF
TRBJ1-5	-	TRBV23-1	-	TGCGCCAGCAGTCCCCCGCGCGGCGAGCATTTT	CASSPPRGEHF
TRBJ1-2	-	TRBV3-1/TRBV3-2	TRBD1	TGTGCCAGCAGCCAGTTCCCGGGACAGGGATATGGCTACACCTTC	CASSQFPGQGYGYTF
TRBJ2-3	-	TRBV2	-	TGTGCCAGCAGCCCTAGCGCAGATACGCAGTATTTT	CASSPSADTQYF
TRBJ2-5	-	TRBV2	TRBD2	TGTGCCAGCAGTGAAAACAGCGGGGGGGGCGGGACCCAGTACTTC	CASSENSGGGGTQYF
TRBJ2-5	-	TRBV11-2	-	TGTGCCAGCAGCTTAGACGAGGGGGAAGGGGAGACCCAGTACTTC	CASSLDEGEGETQYF
TRBJ1-6	-	TRBV14	TRBD1	TGTGCCAGCAGCTCCCGGACAGGGGCTGGTAATTCACCCCTCCACTTT	CASSSRTGAGNSPLHF
TRBJ1-6	-	TRBV5-4	-	TGTGCCAGCAGCTTGGACAGGGATCATTCACCCCTCCACTTT	CASSLDRDHSPLHF
TRBJ2-2	few	TRBV11-3	-	TGTGCCAGCAGCTTCAACAGTATACCTCCGAACACCGGGGAGCTGTTTTTT	CASSFNSIPPNTGELFF
TRBJ2-1	-	TRBV5-4	TRBD2	TGTGCCAGCAGCTCCCGGGCTAGCGGGGTCTACAATGAGCAGTTCTTC	CASSSRASGVYNEQFF
TRBJ1-2	-	TRBV5-1	TRBD1	TGCGCCAGCAGCATGACAGGGTCTGGTGGCTACACCTTC	CASSMTGSGGYTF